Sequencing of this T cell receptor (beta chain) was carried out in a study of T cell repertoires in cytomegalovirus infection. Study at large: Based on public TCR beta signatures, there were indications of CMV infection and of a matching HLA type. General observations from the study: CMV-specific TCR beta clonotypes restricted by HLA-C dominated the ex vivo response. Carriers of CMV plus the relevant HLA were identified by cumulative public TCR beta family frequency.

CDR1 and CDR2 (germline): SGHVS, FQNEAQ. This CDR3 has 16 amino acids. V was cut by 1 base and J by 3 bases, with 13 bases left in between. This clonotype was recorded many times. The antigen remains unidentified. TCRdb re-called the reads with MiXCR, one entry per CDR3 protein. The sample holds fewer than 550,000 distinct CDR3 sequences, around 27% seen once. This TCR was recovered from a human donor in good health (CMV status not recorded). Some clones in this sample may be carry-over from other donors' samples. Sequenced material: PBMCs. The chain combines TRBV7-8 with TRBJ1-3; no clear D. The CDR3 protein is CASSLVEQLGGNTIYF. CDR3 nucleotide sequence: TGTGCCAGCAGCTTAGTGGAACAGCTTGGTGGAAACACCATATATTTT. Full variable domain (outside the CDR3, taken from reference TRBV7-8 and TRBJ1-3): GAGVSQSPRYKVAKRGQDVALRCDPISGHVSLFWYQQALGQGPEFLTYFQNEAQLDKSGLPSDRFFAERPEGSVSTLKIQRTQQEDSAVYLCASSLVEQLGGNTIYFGEGSWLTVV.